This TCR beta chain was found in a study of response to subunit inactivated influenza vaccine. Study-wide results and limits: T cells newly recruited by each seasonal influenza vaccination are few, the authors suggested.

Trimming removed 4 bases from V and 3 bases from J, with 9 bases in between. The CDR3 totals 13 residues. The germline V gene has CDR1 LNHNV and CDR2 YYDKDF (reference sequence). TCRdb fed the RT-PCR reads into MiXCR, producing one record per CDR3 protein. The repertoire holds about 700,000 distinct CDR3 sequences, with roughly 14% as singletons. Details on this clonotype: Its specificity is unknown.

The origin of this receptor is a man aged 45 to 65 who received an inactivated influenza vaccine. This specimen consisted of PBMCs from blood, obtained 14 to 15 days before vaccination. The gene calls are TRBV15 and TRBJ1-2; D gene uncertain. CDR3 protein: CATSKGNDYGYTF. Here the CDR3 DNA reads TGTGCCACCAGCAAGGGTAATGACTATGGCTACACCTTC. The variable domain in full, completed from reference TRBV15 and TRBJ1-2, reads DAMVIQNPRYQVTQFGKPVTLSCSQTLNHNVMYWYQQKSSQAPKLLFHYYDKDFNNEADTPDNFQSRRPNTSFCFLDIRSPGLGDTAMYLCATSKGNDYGYTFGSGTRLTVV.